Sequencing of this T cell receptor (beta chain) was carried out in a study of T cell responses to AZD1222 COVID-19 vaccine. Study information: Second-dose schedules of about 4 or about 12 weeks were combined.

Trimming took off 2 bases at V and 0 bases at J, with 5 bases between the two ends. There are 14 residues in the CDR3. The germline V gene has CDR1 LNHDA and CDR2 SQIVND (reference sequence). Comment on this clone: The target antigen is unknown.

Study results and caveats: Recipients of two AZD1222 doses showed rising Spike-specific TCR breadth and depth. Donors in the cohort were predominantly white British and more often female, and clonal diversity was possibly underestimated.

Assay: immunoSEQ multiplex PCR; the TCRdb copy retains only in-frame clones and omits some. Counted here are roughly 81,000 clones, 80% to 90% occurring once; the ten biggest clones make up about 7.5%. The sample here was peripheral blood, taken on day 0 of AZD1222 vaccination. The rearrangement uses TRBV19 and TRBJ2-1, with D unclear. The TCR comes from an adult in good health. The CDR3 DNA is TGTGCCAGTAGTATAACAACCTCCTACAATGAGCAGTTCTTC. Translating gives CASSITTSYNEQFF.